What follows are 18 T cell receptor beta chains derived from one specimen sequenced in a study of CD8+CD57+ T cells in acquired aplastic anemia. TCR beta VDJ and CDR3 were profiled, and genomic DNA was the template. TCRdb re-derived calls from the reads in MiXCR, one entry per CDR3 protein. The sample lists about 180,000 distinct CDR3 sequences, approximately 49% occurring once. The sequenced material came from sorted CD4+, CD8+, or CD8+CD57+ T cells (not recorded which) from PBMCs. These receptor sequences come from a human donor in good health.

The sample holds many counts of this clonotype. The J gene is TRBJ2-6, the V gene TRBV4-1, with a weak D call TRBD2 (7 bases). CDR1 MGHRA and CDR2 YSYEKL come from the germline V gene. Trimming left V 0 bases short and J 3 bases short, with 9 bases between. The CDR3 is made up of 16 amino acids. CDR3 DNA: TGCGCCAGCAGCCAAGATAGGGGGGGTGGGGCCAACGTCCTGACTTTC. It is translated as CASSQDRGGGANVLTF.

This clonotype was seen a single time. This chain links TRBV19 with TRBJ2-2; no clear D gene. Germline V gene lookup returns CDR1 LNHDA and CDR2 SQIVND (reference sequence). The length of the CDR3 is 14 residues. V was clipped by 1 base and J by 7 bases, with 10 bases between them. CDR3 coding DNA: TGTGCCAGTAGTATAGGTAGGGCTGGCGGGGAGCTGTTTTTT. Encoded protein: CASSIGRAGGELFF.

V is TRBV24-1 and J is TRBJ2-5; D is unresolved. This CDR3 is built from 13 residues. Trimming shortened V by 3 bases and J by 5 bases, and 9 bases separated the two germline ends. Germline CDR1 KGHDR, CDR2 SFDVKD. CDR3 nucleotide sequence: TGTGCCACCAGTGATACCCTCTCGGAGACCCAGTACTTC. This encodes CATSDTLSETQYF.

The V call is TRBV10-3, the J call TRBJ1-2; 9 positions agree with TRBD1. The trim removed 7 bases at V and 8 bases at J, leaving 8 bases unmatched. The CDR3 totals 13 residues. Germline V lookup: CDR1 ENHRY, CDR2 SYGVKD. DNA of the CDR3: TGTGCCATCACCTCACAGGGGGCTGAGGGCTACACCTTC. This sequence encodes CAITSQGAEGYTF.

The sample holds many counts of this clonotype. CDR3 DNA: TGCAGCGGGGGACAGAACTATGGCTACACCTTC. It codes for CSGGQNYGYTF. The V gene is TRBV29-1, the J gene TRBJ1-2; 7 nucleotides match TRBD1. V lost 7 bases to trimming and J lost 2 bases; unmatched junction nucleotides: 1. CDR1 and CDR2 (germline): SQVTM, ANQGSEA. This CDR3 spans 11 amino acids.

This clonotype was seen at least ten times. This rearrangement joins TRBV20-1 to TRBJ2-1, with 10 bases identical to TRBD2. CDR1 is DFQATT, CDR2 SNEGSKA, per germline (reference sequence). The CDR3 runs 16 residues. Losses at the gene ends were 6 bases for V and 7 bases for J; bases not matched to a gene: 15. This CDR3 is CSAENPSGRGGNEQFF. The CDR3, as DNA: TGCAGTGCCGAAAACCCTAGCGGGAGAGGGGGGAATGAGCAGTTCTTC.

This clonotype has a count of ten or more. In DNA, the CDR3 is TGTGCCAGCAGCTTAGCTACCGGGGAGCTGTTTTTT. This translates into CASSLATGELFF. The V and J genes are TRBV7-6 and TRBJ2-2, with unresolved D. This CDR3 has 12 residues. Germline-derived CDR1 and CDR2 are SGHVS and FNYEAQ. The V end was cut by 0 bases, the J end by 5 bases, with 1 base between.

This clonotype occurred many times. The chain is built from TRBV29-1 and TRBJ2-1, with 11 bases matching TRBD2. The CDR3 totals 13 residues. Germline V CDR1 and CDR2: SQVTM, ANQGSEA. The J segment lost 6 bases and the V segment lost 4 bases, leaving 2 bases of the junction unmatched. For the CDR3, the DNA is TGCAGCGTTGCTAGCGGGAGGACCAATGAGCAGTTCTTC. This sequence encodes CSVASGRTNEQFF.

This rearrangement joins TRBV24-1 to TRBJ2-5, with 7 bases that match TRBD2. The germline V gene encodes CDR1 KGHDR and CDR2 SFDVKD. V shed 1 base, J shed 5 bases, and the junction held 6 bases outside the gene matches. CDR3 length: 15 amino acids. As DNA, the CDR3 is TGTGCCACCAGTGATTTAAACAGCGGGACGGAGACCCAGTACTTC. Encoded protein: CATSDLNSGTETQYF.

The CDR3 is CATSTPRGQGSGELFF. CDR3 DNA sequence: TGTGCCACCAGCACCCCGCGGGGACAGGGGTCCGGGGAGCTGTTTTTT. The V and J genes are TRBV15 and TRBJ2-2; 10 bases fit TRBD1. Trimming took 4 bases from V and 6 from J; bases not matched to a gene: 8. CDR3 size: 16 residues. Germline lookup yields CDR1 LNHNV and CDR2 YYDKDF (reference sequence).

The chain carries TRBV3-1 and TRBJ1-5; D is possibly TRBD1 (6 bases). The CDR3 is 15 amino acids. Germline CDR1 LGHDT, CDR2 YNNKEL (reference sequence). Trimming left V 6 bases short and J 1 base short, with 13 bases between. In DNA, the CDR3 is TGTGCCAGCAGTCTGGGAGGGGGGAGCAATCAGCCCCAGCATTTT. Its protein is CASSLGGGSNQPQHF.

The rearrangement joins TRBV7-2 to TRBJ2-7; TRBD1 matches at 10 bases. V lost 1 base, J lost 3 bases, and 3 bases stayed unmatched. CDR1 SGHTA and CDR2 FQGNSA come from the germline V gene. This CDR3 spans 15 amino acids. CDR3 sequence: CASSLVRTGGYEQYF. The CDR3 DNA reads TGTGCCAGCAGCTTAGTAAGGACAGGGGGCTACGAGCAGTACTTC.

The sample holds a few counts of this clonotype. The chain combines TRBV10-3 with TRBJ2-7; D perhaps matches TRBD2 (5 bases). Looked up from germline, CDR1 is ENHRY and CDR2 is SYGVKD. The V gene lost 3 bases and the J gene lost 0 bases, with 9 bases spanning the gap. This CDR3 contains 14 residues. The CDR3 sequence is CAISDGGYSYEQYF. The CDR3 nucleotides read TGTGCCATCAGTGATGGAGGATACTCCTACGAGCAGTACTTC.

This clonotype was counted at least ten times. The V and J genes are TRBV7-8 and TRBJ1-4; D gene unclear. The CDR3 contains 13 residues. Looked up from germline, CDR1 is SGHVS and CDR2 is FQNEAQ. Trimming pared 3 bases from V and 3 bases from J, leaving 5 bases between. The DNA of the CDR3 is TGTGCCAGCAGCTTTGGGGCTAATGAAAAACTGTTTTTT. It yields the protein CASSFGANEKLFF.

This clonotype appeared many times. This chain connects TRBV10-3 to TRBJ2-7, with D unclear. Germline V gene data show CDR1 as ENHRY and CDR2 as SYGVKD. With 3 bases removed from V and 8 bases from J, the gap between germline ends came to 14 bases. The CDR3 extends over 13 amino acids. The CDR3 region is CAISEDLQGKQYF. The CDR3 region has the DNA TGTGCCATCAGTGAAGACTTACAAGGCAAGCAGTACTTC.

This clonotype has a single count. V gene TRBV10-3 combines with J gene TRBJ2-2, with D perhaps assigned TRBD1 or TRBD2 (5 bases each). This CDR3 has 12 amino acids. The V end was cut by 6 bases, the J end by 7 bases, with 9 bases between. Germline-derived CDR1 and CDR2 are ENHRY and SYGVKD. This chain's CDR3 is CAIRGELGELFF. The CDR3 DNA follows: TGTGCCATCAGGGGGGAGCTCGGGGAGCTGTTTTTT.

This clonotype has ten or more counts. The chain joins TRBV2 to TRBJ2-7; 8 bases are shared with TRBD1. There are 12 residues in the CDR3. V trimming: 8 bases; J trimming: 2 bases; junction bases outside the gene matches: 2. The germline V gene has CDR1 SNHLY and CDR2 FYNNEI. CDR3 DNA sequence: TGTGCCAGCCTACAGGGGGCCTACGAGCAGTACTTC. Translated, it gives CASLQGAYEQYF. The variable domain in full, with the rest retrieved from reference TRBV2 and TRBJ2-7, is EPEVTQTPSHQVTQMGQEVILRCVPISNHLYFYWYRQILGQKVEFLVSFYNNEISEKSEIFDDQFSVERPDGSNFTLKIRSTKLEDSAMYFCASLQGAYEQYFGPGTRLTVT.

This chain joins TRBV19 and TRBJ2-7; 8 bases align to TRBD2. CDR1 and CDR2 from the germline V gene are LNHDA and SQIVND (reference sequence). The CDR3 is made up of 14 amino acids. With 7 bases clipped from V and 2 bases from J, the junction kept 7 bases outside the gene matches. This CDR3 reads CASTTSGITYEQYF. The DNA of the CDR3 is TGTGCCAGTACTACTAGCGGAATTACCTACGAGCAGTACTTC.